This passage covers 20 T cell receptor beta chains from one sample sequenced in a study of shared clonotypes between healthy human individuals. Sequenced by immunoSEQ multiplex PCR; TCRdb stores in-frame clones only, minus some. The table lists over a million clones, approximately 98.5% of them singletons. Source material: naive CD4+ T cells sorted from blood. Subset described: CD45RA+ positively selected. These receptors were taken from a man aged 30 to 45 in good health.

V is TRBV14 and J is TRBJ2-1; TRBD2 aligns across 7 bases. V was pared by 1 base and J by 0 bases, with 9 bases of the junction left unmatched. This CDR3 comprises 18 residues. Germline lookup yields CDR1 SGHDN and CDR2 FVKESK. CDR3 loop: CASSQGALAVSSYNEQFF. CDR3 coding DNA: TGTGCCAGCAGCCAAGGCGCCCTAGCGGTTAGCTCCTACAATGAGCAGTTCTTC.

The chain joins TRBV20-1 to TRBJ2-7; D not resolved. The germline V gene has CDR1 DFQATT and CDR2 SNEGSKA (reference sequence). This CDR3 is built from 11 residues. The germline V and J ends were trimmed by 2 bases and 5 bases, with 7 bases remaining between them. The CDR3 spells CSARNRDEQYF. CDR3 in DNA: TGCAGTGCTAGAAACCGGGACGAGCAGTACTTC.

The chain links TRBV7-9 to TRBJ1-2; D unclear. The V end was cut by 1 base, the J end by 4 bases, with 7 bases between. The CDR3 spans 13 residues. Germline values: CDR1 SEHNR, CDR2 FQNEAQ (reference sequence). The CDR3 region has the DNA TGTGCCAGCAGCTTAGAAAGACTCTATGGCTACACCTTC. The encoded protein is CASSLERLYGYTF.

CDR3 DNA sequence: TGTGCCAGTAGTGCCTCGACAGGGAACGAGCAGTACTTC. Translating gives CASSASTGNEQYF. The chain links TRBV19 to TRBJ2-7; 7 bases agree with TRBD1. Germline loops: CDR1 LNHDA, CDR2 SQIVND (reference sequence). Trimming cost V 5 bases and J 5 bases; bases outside gene matches: 6. The CDR3 totals 13 residues.

This chain uses TRBV2 with TRBJ2-3; 7 bases align to TRBD2. V lost 10 bases and J lost 6; bases outside the gene matches: 7. CDR3 length: 12 residues. CDR1 is SNHLY and CDR2 is FYNNEI in the germline V gene. The CDR3 region has the DNA TGTGCCACCGGACTAGGCCTCGATACGCAGTATTTT. Residues: CATGLGLDTQYF. The full variable domain, its missing parts supplied by reference TRBV2 and TRBJ2-3, is EPEVTQTPSHQVTQMGQEVILRCVPISNHLYFYWYRQILGQKVEFLVSFYNNEISEKSEIFDDQFSVERPDGSNFTLKIRSTKLEDSAMYFCATGLGLDTQYFGPGTRLTVL.

This clone has a single count. The rearrangement uses TRBV18 and TRBJ1-2; TRBD1 matches 8 bases. J lost 0 bases, V lost 6 bases, and 9 bases had no gene match. CDR1 KGHSH and CDR2 LQKENI come from the germline V gene. There are 16 residues in the CDR3. In DNA, the CDR3 is TGTGCCAGCTCCCAGACAGGGGATCCCCCTAACTATGGCTACACCTTC. Translating it yields CASSQTGDPPNYGYTF.

The chain uses TRBV2 and TRBJ2-7; tentative D call: TRBD1 (7 bases). Per the germline V gene, CDR1 is SNHLY and CDR2 is FYNNEI. V lost 7 bases and J lost 3, with 10 bases in between. There are 12 residues in the CDR3. The CDR3 here is CASTRGVYEQYF. The CDR3 nucleotides are TGTGCCAGCACCAGGGGGGTCTACGAGCAGTACTTC.

Details on this clone: Distinct nucleotide sequences in the sample also encode this CDR3. The rearrangement joins TRBV6-5 to TRBJ2-7; D possibly corresponds to TRBD1 (5 bases). The CDR3 spans 13 residues. Trimming took off 6 bases at V and 0 bases at J, with 9 bases between the two ends. Germline-derived CDR1 and CDR2 are MNHEY and SVGAGI. The CDR3 region is CASRRQSSYEQYF. CDR3 coding DNA: TGTGCCAGCAGACGACAGAGCTCCTACGAGCAGTACTTC.

The chain carries TRBV5-1 and TRBJ1-1; D remains ambiguous. V lost 0 bases to trimming and J lost 8 bases, with 11 bases between them. Germline-derived CDR1 and CDR2 are SGHRS and YFSETQ. There are 13 residues in the CDR3. The DNA of the CDR3 is TGCGCCAGCAGCTTGGACTTGGTGACGGAAGCTTTCTTT. Translation gives CASSLDLVTEAFF.

This rearrangement joins TRBV5-1 to TRBJ2-7, with a weak D call TRBD1 (5 bases). The V gene lost 6 bases and the J gene lost 1 base, with 14 bases spanning the gap. CDR1 is SGHRS, CDR2 YFSETQ, per germline. The CDR3 totals 14 residues. This CDR3 is CASTPKDNSYEQYF. In nucleotides, the CDR3 is TGCGCCAGCACCCCGAAGGACAATTCCTACGAGCAGTACTTC. Combining the CDR3 with reference TRBV5-1 and TRBJ2-7 gives the whole variable domain KAGVTQTPRYLIKTRGQQVTLSCSPISGHRSVSWYQQTPGQGLQFLFEYFSETQRNKGNFPGRFSGRQFSNSRSEMNVSTLELGDSALYLCASTPKDNSYEQYFGPGTRLTVT.

The V call is TRBV5-1, the J call TRBJ1-2, with TRBD1 matching over 7 bases. CDR3 length: 13 amino acids. V was clipped by 1 base and J by 7 bases; unmatched bases: 4. The germline gives CDR1 SGHRS, CDR2 YFSETQ. The CDR3, as DNA: TGCGCCAGCAGCTTGTCGCCAGGGGGTGGCTACACCTTC. It translates to CASSLSPGGGYTF.

V gene TRBV6-5 combines with J gene TRBJ2-6; D unclear. Germline assignment: CDR1 MNHEY and CDR2 SVGAGI. The V end was cut by 8 bases, the J end by 0 bases, with 5 bases between. The CDR3 is 13 residues long. The CDR3 is CASAYSGANVLTF. In nucleotides, the CDR3 is TGTGCCAGCGCCTACTCTGGGGCCAACGTCCTGACTTTC.

The chain couples TRBV5-1 to TRBJ1-4; D perhaps matches TRBD1 (6 bases). This CDR3 comprises 15 residues. Per germline, CDR1 SGHRS and CDR2 YFSETQ. V was trimmed by 2 bases and J by 3 bases, leaving 11 bases between them. CDR3 in amino acids: CASSFRGGANEKLFF. The CDR3 DNA sequence: TGCGCCAGCAGCTTCCGAGGGGGGGCTAATGAAAAACTGTTTTTT.

The CDR3 DNA reads as TGTGCCAGCAGCCGGACTAGCGGGAGTTTCGAGCAGTACTTC. This codes for CASSRTSGSFEQYF. V gene TRBV5-5 combines with J gene TRBJ2-7; 13 bases are a match to TRBD2. The J segment lost 6 bases and the V segment lost 4 bases, leaving 4 bases of the junction unmatched. CDR1 SGHKS and CDR2 YYEKEE come from the germline V gene (reference sequence). CDR3 length equals 14 residues.

DNA for the CDR3: TGTGCCAGCAGCTTCATGGCGCAAGAGACCCAGTACTTC. Amino acid sequence: CASSFMAQETQYF. The genes are TRBV7-7 and TRBJ2-5; no clear D. The CDR3 is 13 residues long. Trimming shortened V by 3 bases and J by 2 bases, and 7 bases separated the two germline ends. Germline-derived CDR1 and CDR2 are SSHAT and FNYEAQ (reference sequence).

This clone was recorded only once. This chain uses TRBV11-3 with TRBJ2-7; possible D gene TRBD1, 6 bases. V dropped 5 bases and J dropped 5 bases, with 16 bases sitting between them. The CDR3 has 14 residues. Germline V gene sequence: CDR1 SGHNT, CDR2 YENEEA. In DNA, the CDR3 is TGTGCCAGCAGCACTCGTACAGGGAACCACGAGCAGTACTTC. It yields the protein CASSTRTGNHEQYF.

This sequence joins TRBV5-1 and TRBJ1-2, with D maybe TRBD1 (5 bases). V was shortened by 4 bases and J by 3 bases, with 7 bases between the two germline ends. Germline V gene sequence: CDR1 SGHRS, CDR2 YFSETQ. There are 12 residues in the CDR3. CDR3 nucleotide sequence: TGCGCCAGCAGCCAGGGCCACTATGGCTACACCTTC. This gives the protein CASSQGHYGYTF.

This chain links TRBV15 with TRBJ2-1, with D uncertain. The CDR3 extends over 17 amino acids. With 0 bases removed from V and 5 bases from J, the gap between germline ends came to 17 bases. Looked up from germline, CDR1 is LNHNV and CDR2 is YYDKDF (reference sequence). The CDR3 reads CATSREDRAVANNEQFF. The CDR3 DNA reads TGTGCCACCAGCAGAGAAGACCGGGCAGTCGCGAACAATGAGCAGTTCTTC.

About this clone itself: The junction differs from germline at one of its ends, possibly a read error. The rearrangement links TRBV15 to TRBJ1-1, with D possibly matching TRBD1 (5 bases). The CDR3 spans 14 residues. The germline V gene has CDR1 LNHNV and CDR2 YYDKDF (reference sequence). The CDR3 protein is CATSRDERDSEAFF. As DNA, the CDR3 is TGTGCCACCAGCAGAGATGAGAGGGACTCTGAAGCCTTCTTT.

As to this clone: Other DNA sequences in this sample translate to the same CDR3. The rearrangement links TRBV18 to TRBJ2-2, with D hard to call. The CDR3 extends over 13 amino acids. Germline V gene sequence: CDR1 KGHSH, CDR2 LQKENI. Trimming removed 2 bases from V and 1 base from J, with 2 bases in between. As DNA, the CDR3 is TGTGCCAGCTCACCAGGGAACACCGGGGAGCTGTTTTTT. Protein product: CASSPGNTGELFF.